This TCR beta chain was found in a study of blood T cell repertoires in COVID-19. Study-level information: The analysed material was cDNA or gDNA that came from T cells, B-cell-depleted T cells, or PBMCs.

Germline V lookup: CDR1 SGHRS, CDR2 YFSETQ. The CDR3 covers 13 residues. Trimming removed 0 bases at V and 4 bases at J, with 7 bases between. Assignment of participants to cohorts was predicated upon participant-reported clinical history. Original processing notes: It was from reference gene primer amplification that nucleated cell counts were estimated. Measured with immunoSEQ multiplex PCR; TCRdb has only the in-frame clones, and not every one. That table furnishes V, J and clone size, whereas the DNA furnished D and trimming. This sample carries hundreds of thousands of clones, 89% of them seen once, and the ten largest clones take around 9%.

This receptor was taken from a young woman who had recovered from COVID-19. Material: PBMCs or T cells enriched from blood (not recorded which). The chain has TRBV5-1 and TRBJ1-1; TRBD1 might be the D (5 bases). This CDR3 is CASSLDQGTEAFF. The CDR3 DNA reads TGCGCCAGCAGCTTGGACCAGGGCACTGAAGCTTTCTTT.